Shown below are 14 T cell receptor beta chains from a single sample sequenced in a study of cytomegalovirus exposure and HLA in healthy donors. In the PCR, 60 Vbeta and 13 Jbeta primers were used. Profiled with immunoSEQ multiplex PCR; TCRdb holds only in-frame clones, not every one. The sample has about 150,000 clones, 74% seen once; the top ten hold 2.1%. Input material: PBMCs. Receptor source: a man aged 25 to 45 in good health and CMV-seronegative.

V and J are TRBV7-9 and TRBJ2-3; a possible D gene is TRBD2 (6 bases). CDR3 length: 16 residues. Germline CDR1 and CDR2: SEHNR and FQNEAQ (reference sequence). The ends were cut back, 4 bases at V and 5 bases at J, with 19 bases in the middle. CDR3 nucleotide sequence: TGTGCCAGCAGCTCCCCGGAGGGCAGGTATCTAGATACGCAGTATTTT. Its translation is CASSSPEGRYLDTQYF.

Concerning this clone: The same CDR3 is also encoded by other DNA sequences in this sample. The chain combines TRBV27 with TRBJ2-7; 9 bases are a match to TRBD1. CDR3 length equals 15 residues. Germline values: CDR1 MNHEY, CDR2 SMNVEV (reference sequence). Trimming removed 6 bases from V and 2 bases from J; junction bases left unmatched: 8. This chain's CDR3 is CASRVGTGYAYEQYF. DNA of the CDR3: TGTGCCAGCAGGGTAGGGACAGGGTATGCCTACGAGCAGTACTTC.

The chain joins TRBV19 to TRBJ1-5; D unresolved. In germline, CDR1 is LNHDA, CDR2 SQIVND (reference sequence). The CDR3 covers 13 residues. Between the trimmed V and J ends, which lost 7 bases and 5 bases, there was a span of 12 bases. In DNA form, the CDR3 reads TGTGCCAGTACAAGTTACAGTCATCAGCCCCAGCATTTT. This codes for CASTSYSHQPQHF. Full variable domain (outside the CDR3, taken from reference TRBV19 and TRBJ1-5): DGGITQSPKYLFRKEGQNVTLSCEQNLNHDAMYWYRQDPGQGLRLIYYSQIVNDFQKGDIAEGYSVSREKKESFPLTVTSAQKNPTAFYLCASTSYSHQPQHFGDGTRLSIL.

This clone has just a few counts. J is TRBJ2-3 and V is TRBV15, with a tentative D call TRBD1 (5 bases). Trimming left V 4 bases short and J 2 bases short, with 10 bases between. CDR1 LNHNV and CDR2 YYDKDF come from the germline V gene (reference sequence). This CDR3 comprises 14 residues. In DNA form, the CDR3 reads TGTGCCACCAGCAATCAGGGCGACACAGATACGCAGTATTTT. Its translation: CATSNQGDTDTQYF.

The J gene is TRBJ2-7, the V gene TRBV19; weak D call: TRBD2 (6 bases). With 3 bases removed from V and 5 bases from J, the gap between germline ends came to 20 bases. The CDR3 spans 16 residues. CDR1 is LNHDA and CDR2 is SQIVND in the germline V gene (reference sequence). The CDR3 bases are TGTGCCAGTAGTATCGTTGCGGGAATGGCGGGCGACGAGCAGTACTTC. It yields the protein CASSIVAGMAGDEQYF.

The CDR3 coding sequence is TGTGCCAGCAGTTTAACGGGACAGTTACGGACATACGAGCAGTACTTC. The encoded protein is CASSLTGQLRTYEQYF. The V gene is TRBV6-5, the J gene TRBJ2-7; 7 positions agree with TRBD1. This CDR3 contains 16 residues. V was pared by 4 bases and J by 4 bases, with 13 bases of the junction left unmatched. Germline CDR1 reads MNHEY; CDR2 reads SVGAGI.

V and J are TRBV29-1 and TRBJ1-2; 7 bases agree with TRBD1. Germline CDR1 and CDR2: SQVTM and ANQGSEA. This CDR3 spans 12 amino acids. With 5 bases clipped from V and 6 bases from J, the junction kept 6 bases outside the gene matches. The DNA for the CDR3 is TGCAGCGTTTCCGTAACAGGGGATGGCTACACCTTC. It is translated as CSVSVTGDGYTF.

In DNA, the CDR3 is TGTGCCAGCAGCTCAACTGCAGGGAAGCGGGATAACTATGGCTACACCTTC. Encoded protein: CASSSTAGKRDNYGYTF. J is TRBJ1-2 and V is TRBV7-9, with D perhaps TRBD1 (5 bases). The CDR3 runs to 17 residues. The germline V and J ends were trimmed by 4 bases and 1 base, with 19 bases remaining between them. Per germline, CDR1 SEHNR and CDR2 FQNEAQ (reference sequence).

This chain uses TRBV6-5 with TRBJ2-3; D is perhaps TRBD1 (5 bases). V was shortened by 2 bases and J by 3 bases, with 9 bases between the two germline ends. Germline CDR1 and CDR2: MNHEY and SVGAGI. The CDR3 sequence is 14 residues long. CDR3 in amino acids: CASSYRGWTDTQYF. In nucleotides, the CDR3 is TGTGCCAGCAGTTACAGGGGATGGACAGATACGCAGTATTTT.

The chain employs TRBV5-4 and TRBJ2-7; 10 bases fit TRBD2. This CDR3 comprises 15 residues. The trim removed 7 bases at V and 4 bases at J, leaving 11 bases unmatched. Looked up from germline, CDR1 is SGHNT and CDR2 is YYREEE (reference sequence). CDR3 sequence (DNA): TGTGCCAGCGGAAAATCTAGCGGGGGAACTTACGAGCAGTACTTC. Translation: CASGKSSGGTYEQYF.

The rearrangement joins TRBV2 to TRBJ2-1, with 7 bases fitting TRBD1. Germline V gene lookup returns CDR1 SNHLY and CDR2 FYNNEI. The junction had 5 bases not matched to a gene; V was cut back by 10 bases and J by 2 bases. The CDR3 loop spans 13 amino acids. In DNA, the CDR3 is TGTGCCACTTCCGGGACAGCCTACAATGAGCAGTTCTTC. Amino acids: CATSGTAYNEQFF.

As for this clone: The sample has other DNA sequences that encode this CDR3 too. J is TRBJ2-1 and V is TRBV4-3; D is undetermined. V dropped 0 bases and J dropped 0 bases, with 9 bases sitting between them. The V gene's germline CDR1 is LGHNA and CDR2 YSLEER. CDR3 length equals 16 residues. CDR3: CASSQDSLSSYNEQFF. CDR3 DNA sequence: TGCGCCAGCAGCCAAGATAGTCTTAGCTCCTACAATGAGCAGTTCTTC.

V is TRBV7-3 and J is TRBJ2-3, with D possibly matching TRBD2 (6 bases). In germline, CDR1 is SGHTA, CDR2 FQGTGA. This CDR3 region has 15 residues. With 3 bases removed from V and 3 bases from J, the gap between germline ends came to 13 bases. The CDR3 reads CASSFMGRGTDTQYF. For the CDR3, the DNA is TGTGCCAGCAGCTTCATGGGCCGGGGGACAGATACGCAGTATTTT.

The CDR3: CASGRQGAYEQYF. The DNA of the CDR3 is TGTGCCAGCGGCAGACAGGGGGCCTACGAGCAGTACTTC. The V call is TRBV28, the J call TRBJ2-7, with TRBD1 identical over 9 bases. Trimming cost V 8 bases and J 2 bases; bases outside gene matches: 4. Germline-derived CDR1 and CDR2 are MDHEN and SYDVKM. The CDR3 is 13 residues long.